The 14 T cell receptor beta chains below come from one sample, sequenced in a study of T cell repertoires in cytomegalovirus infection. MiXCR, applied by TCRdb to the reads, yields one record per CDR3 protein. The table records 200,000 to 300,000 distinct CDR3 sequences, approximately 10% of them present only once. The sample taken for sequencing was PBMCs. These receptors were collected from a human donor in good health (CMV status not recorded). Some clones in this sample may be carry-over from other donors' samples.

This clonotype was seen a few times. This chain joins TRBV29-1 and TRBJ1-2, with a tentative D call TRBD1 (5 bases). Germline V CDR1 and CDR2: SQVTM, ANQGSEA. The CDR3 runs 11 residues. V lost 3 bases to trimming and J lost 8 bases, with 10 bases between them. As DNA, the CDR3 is TGCAGCGTTGACGGGGCAGGCGGCTACACCTTC. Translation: CSVDGAGGYTF. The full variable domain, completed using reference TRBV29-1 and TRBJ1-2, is SAVISQKPSRDICQRGTSLTIQCQVDSQVTMMFWYRQQPGQSLTLIATANQGSEATYESGFVIDKFPISRPNLTFSTLTVSNMSPEDSSIYLCSVDGAGGYTFGSGTRLTVV.

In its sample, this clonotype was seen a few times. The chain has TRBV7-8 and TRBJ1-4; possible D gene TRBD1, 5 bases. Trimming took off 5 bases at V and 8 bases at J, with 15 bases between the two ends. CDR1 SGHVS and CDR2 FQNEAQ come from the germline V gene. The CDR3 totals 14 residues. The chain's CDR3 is CASSPAGQREKLFF. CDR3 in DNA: TGTGCCAGCAGCCCGGCAGGGCAAAGGGAAAAACTGTTTTTT.

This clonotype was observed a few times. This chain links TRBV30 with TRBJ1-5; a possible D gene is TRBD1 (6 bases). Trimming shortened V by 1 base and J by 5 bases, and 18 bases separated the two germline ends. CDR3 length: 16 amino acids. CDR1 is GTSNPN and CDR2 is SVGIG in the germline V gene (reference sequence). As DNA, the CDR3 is TGTGCCTGGAGTGGGGAACAGGGATTGTCTCATCAGCCCCAGCATTTT. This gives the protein CAWSGEQGLSHQPQHF.

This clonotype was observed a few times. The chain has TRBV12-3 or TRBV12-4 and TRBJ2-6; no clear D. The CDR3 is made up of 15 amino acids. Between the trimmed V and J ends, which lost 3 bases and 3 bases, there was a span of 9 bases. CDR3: CASSLSPSGANVLTF. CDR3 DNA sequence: TGTGCCAGCAGTTTGTCCCCGAGTGGGGCCAACGTCCTGACTTTC.

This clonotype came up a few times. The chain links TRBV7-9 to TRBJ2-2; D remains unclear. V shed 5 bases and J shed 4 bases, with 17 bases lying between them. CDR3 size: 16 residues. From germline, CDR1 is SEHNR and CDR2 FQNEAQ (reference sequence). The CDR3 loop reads CASSPPSGGLTGELFF. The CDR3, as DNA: TGTGCCAGCAGCCCCCCATCGGGCGGCCTCACCGGGGAGCTGTTTTTT.

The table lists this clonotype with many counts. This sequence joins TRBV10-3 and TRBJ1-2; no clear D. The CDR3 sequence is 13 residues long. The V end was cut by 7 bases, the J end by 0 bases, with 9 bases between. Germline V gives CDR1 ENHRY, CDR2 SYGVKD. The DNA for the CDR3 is TGTGCCATCACCCATACTACTAACTATGGCTACACCTTC. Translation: CAITHTTNYGYTF.

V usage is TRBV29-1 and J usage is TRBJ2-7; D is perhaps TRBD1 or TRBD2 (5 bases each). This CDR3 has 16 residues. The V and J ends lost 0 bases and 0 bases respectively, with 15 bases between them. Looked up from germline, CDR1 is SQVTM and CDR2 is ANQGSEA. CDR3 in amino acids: CSVEDPGAGVSYEQYF. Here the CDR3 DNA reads TGCAGCGTTGAAGATCCTGGGGCCGGGGTCTCCTACGAGCAGTACTTC.

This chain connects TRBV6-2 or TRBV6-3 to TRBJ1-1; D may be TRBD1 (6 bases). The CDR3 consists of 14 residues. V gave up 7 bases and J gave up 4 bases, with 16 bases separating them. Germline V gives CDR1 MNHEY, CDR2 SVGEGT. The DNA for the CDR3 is TGTGCCAGCAAGGAACAGGGAAGGGGCACTGAAGCTTTCTTT. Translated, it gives CASKEQGRGTEAFF.

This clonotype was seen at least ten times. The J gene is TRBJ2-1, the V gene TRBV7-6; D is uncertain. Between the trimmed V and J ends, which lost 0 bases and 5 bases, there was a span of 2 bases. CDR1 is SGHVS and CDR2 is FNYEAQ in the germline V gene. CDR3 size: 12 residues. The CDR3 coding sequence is TGTGCCAGCAGCTTAGCAGACAATGAGCAGTTCTTC. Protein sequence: CASSLADNEQFF.

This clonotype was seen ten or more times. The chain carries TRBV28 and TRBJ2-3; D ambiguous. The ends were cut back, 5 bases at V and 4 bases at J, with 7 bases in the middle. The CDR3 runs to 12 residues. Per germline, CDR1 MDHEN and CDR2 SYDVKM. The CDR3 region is CASSRLPDTQYF. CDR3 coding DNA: TGTGCCAGCAGTCGTCTCCCAGATACGCAGTATTTT. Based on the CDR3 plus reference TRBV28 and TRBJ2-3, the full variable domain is DVKVTQSSRYLVKRTGEKVFLECVQDMDHENMFWYRQDPGLGLRLIYFSYDVKMKEKGDIPEGYSVSREKKERFSLILESASTNQTSMYLCASSRLPDTQYFGPGTRLTVL.

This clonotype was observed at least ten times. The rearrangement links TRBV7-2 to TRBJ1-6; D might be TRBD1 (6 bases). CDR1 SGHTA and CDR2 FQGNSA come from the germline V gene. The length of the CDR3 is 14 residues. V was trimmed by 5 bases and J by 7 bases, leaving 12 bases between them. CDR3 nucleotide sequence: TGTGCCAGCAGCCTCACAGGGAGAAATTCACCCCTCCACTTT. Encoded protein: CASSLTGRNSPLHF.

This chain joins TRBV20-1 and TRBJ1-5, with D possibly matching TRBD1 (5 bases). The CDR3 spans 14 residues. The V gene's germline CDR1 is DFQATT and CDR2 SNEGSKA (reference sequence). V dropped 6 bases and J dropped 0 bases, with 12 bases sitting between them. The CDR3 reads CSAMRQNSNQPQHF. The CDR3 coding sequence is TGCAGTGCAATGAGACAGAATAGCAATCAGCCCCAGCATTTT.

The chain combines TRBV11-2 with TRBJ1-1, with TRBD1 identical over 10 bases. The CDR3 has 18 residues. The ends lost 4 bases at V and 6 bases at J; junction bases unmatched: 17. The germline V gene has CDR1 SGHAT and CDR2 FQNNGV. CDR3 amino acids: CASSSLRSTGGFRAEAFF. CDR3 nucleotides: TGTGCCAGCAGCTCCCTAAGGTCGACAGGGGGCTTTCGGGCTGAAGCTTTCTTT.

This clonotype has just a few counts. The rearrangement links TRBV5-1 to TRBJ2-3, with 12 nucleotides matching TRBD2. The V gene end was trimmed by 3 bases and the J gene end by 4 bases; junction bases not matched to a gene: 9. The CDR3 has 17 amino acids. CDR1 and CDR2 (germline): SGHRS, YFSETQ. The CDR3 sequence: CASSSSATSGSSDTQYF. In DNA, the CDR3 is TGCGCCAGCAGCTCCTCGGCGACTAGCGGGAGTTCAGATACGCAGTATTTT.